The 19 T cell receptor beta chains reported below all come from one sample, sequenced in a study of brain T cells in children with intractable seizures. Time point indicated: blood from clinic visit 5 months post-surgery; TSC patient then seizure free. The repertoire was sequenced with immunoSEQ multiplex PCR; TCRdb's copy has only in-frame clones and lacks some. The sample gives about 340,000 clones, nearly 95% of which show up once; around 5% is in the top ten. Material: peripheral blood, obtained 4 to 5 months after surgery. The receptors stem from a boy under two years old with tuberous sclerosis and intractable seizures.

This clone was seen only a few times. V usage is TRBV5-1 and J usage is TRBJ2-1, with D possibly TRBD2 on 6 matching bases. The CDR3 is 12 residues long. Trimming took 4 bases from V and 12 from J, leaving 14 bases between them. The germline V gene encodes CDR1 SGHRS and CDR2 YFSETQ. CDR3 DNA sequence: TGCGCCAGCAGCCCCCGACTAGTCCGGCAGTTCTTC. It translates to CASSPRLVRQFF. Supplemented by reference TRBV5-1 and TRBJ2-1, the full variable domain reads KAGVTQTPRYLIKTRGQQVTLSCSPISGHRSVSWYQQTPGQGLQFLFEYFSETQRNKGNFPGRFSGRQFSNSRSEMNVSTLELGDSALYLCASSPRLVRQFFGPGTRLTVL.

The CDR3 DNA follows: TGTGCCAGCAGCTTCCATGGAGACACTGAAGCTTTCTTT. It specifies CASSFHGDTEAFF. This rearrangement joins TRBV7-9 to TRBJ1-1; no clear D gene. Trimming pared 3 bases from V and 3 bases from J, leaving 8 bases between. In germline, CDR1 is SEHNR, CDR2 FQNEAQ (reference sequence). CDR3 size: 13 residues.

V gene TRBV7-6 combines with J gene TRBJ2-7; 8 bases fit TRBD1. The CDR3 loop spans 14 amino acids. With 3 bases clipped from V and 3 bases from J, the junction kept 4 bases outside the gene matches. Germline-derived CDR1 and CDR2 are SGHVS and FNYEAQ. Here the CDR3 reads CASSLGQVSYEQYF. In DNA, the CDR3 is TGTGCCAGCAGCTTGGGACAGGTTAGCTACGAGCAGTACTTC. The complete variable domain, with remaining parts taken from reference TRBV7-6 and TRBJ2-7, reads GAGVSQSPRYKVTKRGQDVALRCDPISGHVSLYWYRQALGQGPEFLTYFNYEAQQDKSGLPNDRFSAERPEGSISTLTIQRTEQRDSAMYRCASSLGQVSYEQYFGPGTRLTVT.

This clone was seen more than once but under ten times. This chain uses TRBV4-1 with TRBJ1-5; D might be TRBD1 (6 bases). Germline assignment: CDR1 MGHRA and CDR2 YSYEKL. This CDR3 comprises 15 residues. V gave up 1 base and J gave up 8 bases, with 15 bases separating them. This chain's CDR3 is CASSQAGEGGEPQHF. CDR3 in DNA: TGCGCCAGCAGCCAAGCGGGGGAGGGGGGAGAGCCCCAGCATTTT.

This clone showed up just once. The chain has TRBV7-9 and TRBJ2-3, with 8 bases lining up with TRBD2. The V gene's germline CDR1 is SEHNR and CDR2 FQNEAQ (reference sequence). V shed 0 bases, J shed 6 bases, and the junction held 11 bases outside the gene matches. The CDR3 loop spans 17 amino acids. The CDR3 loop reads CASSLAALAAWQDTQYF. The CDR3 bases are TGTGCCAGCAGCTTAGCGGCACTAGCGGCGTGGCAGGATACGCAGTATTTT.

This chain uses TRBV6-6 with TRBJ2-3; the match to TRBD1 covers 10 bases. CDR3 length: 17 residues. Trimming at V came to 5 bases and at J to 1 base, leaving 9 bases not matched to a gene. CDR1 is MNHNY and CDR2 is SVGAGI in the germline V gene (reference sequence). CDR3 amino acids: CASSLRDRGSRTDTQYF. CDR3 nucleotide sequence: TGTGCCAGCAGTCTCCGGGACAGGGGCTCCCGCACAGATACGCAGTATTTT.

This sequence joins TRBV11-2 and TRBJ1-6, with 7 nucleotides matching TRBD1. The germline gives CDR1 SGHAT, CDR2 FQNNGV. The CDR3 extends over 15 amino acids. J lost 10 bases, V lost 3 bases, and 9 bases had no gene match. CDR3 protein: CASSFLLRQGSPLHF. CDR3 DNA sequence: TGTGCCAGCAGCTTTCTCCTTCGACAGGGCTCACCCCTCCACTTT. Full variable domain (remainder filled in from reference TRBV11-2 and TRBJ1-6): EAGVAQSPRYKIIEKRQSVAFWCNPISGHATLYWYQQILGQGPKLLIQFQNNGVVDDSQLPKDRFSAERLKGVDSTLKIQPAKLEDSAVYLCASSFLLRQGSPLHFGNGTRLTVT.

The rearrangement uses TRBV6-6 and TRBJ2-3; 11 bases fit TRBD2. Germline values: CDR1 MNHNY, CDR2 SVGAGI (reference sequence). Germline trimming cut 5 bases from V and 0 bases from J; bases unmatched to any gene: 10. The CDR3 sequence is 18 residues long. This chain's CDR3 is CASSRSGTSGTSTDTQYF. In DNA, the CDR3 is TGTGCCAGCAGTCGCTCCGGGACTAGCGGTACTAGCACAGATACGCAGTATTTT.

In its sample, this clone was seen a few times. The rearrangement uses TRBV5-1 and TRBJ2-3, with TRBD1 as a possible D gene (6 bases). Germline assignment: CDR1 SGHRS and CDR2 YFSETQ. The V and J ends lost 1 base and 1 base respectively, with 10 bases between them. This CDR3 has 15 amino acids. The CDR3 DNA follows: TGCGCCAGCAGCTTGACAGGGCGGGGCACAGATACGCAGTATTTT. Protein sequence: CASSLTGRGTDTQYF. Together with reference TRBV5-1 and TRBJ2-3, the CDR3 gives the full variable domain: KAGVTQTPRYLIKTRGQQVTLSCSPISGHRSVSWYQQTPGQGLQFLFEYFSETQRNKGNFPGRFSGRQFSNSRSEMNVSTLELGDSALYLCASSLTGRGTDTQYFGPGTRLTVL.

This clone was found a few times. The chain joins TRBV7-9 to TRBJ1-1, with a tentative D call TRBD1 (6 bases). With 5 bases removed from V and 4 bases from J, the gap between germline ends came to 14 bases. CDR1 and CDR2 from the germline V gene are SEHNR and FQNEAQ (reference sequence). This CDR3 contains 14 residues. The CDR3 here is CASSPQGLRTEAFF. CDR3 bases: TGTGCCAGCAGCCCGCAGGGGTTGCGCACTGAAGCTTTCTTT.

This clone was seen more than once but under ten times. This rearrangement joins TRBV2 to TRBJ1-2, with D unresolved. Germline assignment: CDR1 SNHLY and CDR2 FYNNEI. The CDR3 covers 14 residues. The V end was cut by 7 bases, the J end by 0 bases, with 12 bases between. The CDR3: CASMRTASNYGYTF. The CDR3 region has the DNA TGTGCCAGCATGAGGACGGCCTCTAACTATGGCTACACCTTC.

This clone showed up just once. V is TRBV6-5 and J is TRBJ2-3; the D is unclear. The germline V gene encodes CDR1 MNHEY and CDR2 SVGAGI. V dropped 6 bases and J dropped 5 bases, with 15 bases sitting between them. There are 14 residues in the CDR3. The CDR3 DNA reads TGTGCCAGCAGCGATCTCGGACGGATAGATACGCAGTATTTT. This encodes CASSDLGRIDTQYF.

This clone has more than one count but fewer than ten. The chain links TRBV29-1 to TRBJ1-1; TRBD1 agrees at 9 bases. Trimming cost V 2 bases and J 6 bases; bases outside gene matches: 7. The CDR3 is 14 amino acids. CDR1 SQVTM and CDR2 ANQGSEA come from the germline V gene. In DNA, the CDR3 is TGCAGCGTTGAACTCACAGGGGGCAGGGCTGAAGCTTTCTTT. It is translated as CSVELTGGRAEAFF.

The genes are TRBV6-5 and TRBJ2-7; the D is unclear. V was cut by 6 bases and J by 4 bases, with 13 bases left in between. The CDR3 length is 13 residues. The germline gives CDR1 MNHEY, CDR2 SVGAGI. The CDR3 nucleotides are TGTGCCAGCAGCCACTCGTTAGGGTACGAGCAGTACTTC. Its translation: CASSHSLGYEQYF.

V and J are TRBV2 and TRBJ1-5; 7 bases are a match to TRBD1. J gave up 0 bases and V 7 bases, and 6 bases lay outside the gene matches. The CDR3 sequence is 15 residues long. Germline CDR1 SNHLY, CDR2 FYNNEI. The CDR3 nucleotides are TGTGCCAGCACTCCCCCAGGGGGTAGCAATCAGCCCCAGCATTTT. Its protein is CASTPPGGSNQPQHF.

This clone has a handful of counts. The V call is TRBV4-1, the J call TRBJ1-5; 7 nucleotides align to TRBD1. V gave up 2 bases and J gave up 2 bases; unmatched junction bases: 3. Per germline, CDR1 MGHRA and CDR2 YSYEKL. This CDR3 has 15 residues. The DNA of the CDR3 is TGCGCCAGCAGCCAATACGGACAGGGCAATCAGCCCCAGCATTTT. Translation: CASSQYGQGNQPQHF.

This clone appeared a single time. The V gene is TRBV6-5, the J gene TRBJ2-3, with D maybe TRBD2 (7 bases). Trimming pared 1 base from V and 2 bases from J, leaving 10 bases between. The CDR3 contains 15 residues. The germline V gene encodes CDR1 MNHEY and CDR2 SVGAGI. CDR3 in DNA: TGTGCCAGCAGTTACTACGGGGGGCCCACAGATACGCAGTATTTT. Protein product: CASSYYGGPTDTQYF.

This chain joins TRBV9 and TRBJ2-5; TRBD2 is a possible D gene (7 bases). Trimming removed 0 bases at V and 5 bases at J, with 17 bases between. This CDR3 contains 16 residues. Germline assignment: CDR1 SGDLS and CDR2 YYNGEE. In nucleotides, the CDR3 is TGTGCCAGCAGCGTAGCTCCGCGGGGGCCTGGGGAGACCCAGTACTTC. As protein: CASSVAPRGPGETQYF.

The chain joins TRBV7-3 to TRBJ2-3; the D is unclear. The V gene lost 1 base and the J gene lost 2 bases, with 7 bases spanning the gap. CDR3 size: 14 residues. Germline lookup yields CDR1 SGHTA and CDR2 FQGTGA. CDR3 coding DNA: TGTGCCAGCAGCTTAAACTACGACACAGATACGCAGTATTTT. Its protein product is CASSLNYDTDTQYF.